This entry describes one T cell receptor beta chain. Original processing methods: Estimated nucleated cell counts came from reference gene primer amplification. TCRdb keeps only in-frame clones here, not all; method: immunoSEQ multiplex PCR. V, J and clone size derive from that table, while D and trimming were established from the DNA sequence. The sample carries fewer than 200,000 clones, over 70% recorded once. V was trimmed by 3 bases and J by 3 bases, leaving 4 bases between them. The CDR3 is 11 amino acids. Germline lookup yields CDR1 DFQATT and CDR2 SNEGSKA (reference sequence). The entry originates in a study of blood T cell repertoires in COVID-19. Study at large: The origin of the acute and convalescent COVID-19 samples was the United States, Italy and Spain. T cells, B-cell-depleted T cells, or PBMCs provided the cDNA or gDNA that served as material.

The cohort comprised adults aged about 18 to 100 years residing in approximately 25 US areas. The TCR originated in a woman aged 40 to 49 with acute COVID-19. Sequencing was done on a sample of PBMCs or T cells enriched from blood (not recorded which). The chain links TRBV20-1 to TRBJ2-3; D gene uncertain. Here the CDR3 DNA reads TGCAGTGCTAGGAGTACAGATACGCAGTATTTT. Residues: CSARSTDTQYF.